This T cell receptor (beta chain) was recovered during a study of technical replicates of blood from a few donors. Data came from immunoSEQ multiplex PCR; TCRdb stores just in-frame clones and leaves some out. The repertoire includes around 85,000 clones, about 94% of them detected once, and 0.2% to 0.3% sits in the top ten. The V end lost 2 bases, the J end lost 3 bases, and 11 bases lay between the germline ends. The CDR3 contains 14 residues. CDR1 and CDR2 (germline): MNHEY, SMNVEV (reference sequence). This receptor was identified in a human donor in good health. The chain recombines TRBV27 with TRBJ2-7, with D maybe TRBD1 (8 bases). Sequenced material: T cells isolated from PBMCs. The CDR3 loop is CASSLSGTGYEQYF. CDR3 bases: TGTGCCAGCAGTTTAAGCGGGACAGGCTACGAGCAGTACTTC.